The 20 T cell receptor beta chains listed next were all sequenced from one sample in a study of T cell responses to AZD1222 COVID-19 vaccine. TCRdb's copy holds only in-frame clones and misses some; the assay was immunoSEQ multiplex PCR. The sample lists 150,000 to 200,000 clones; roughly 88% were seen once. The sample consisted of peripheral blood, taken on day 0 of AZD1222 vaccination. These receptors originate from an adult in good health.

This sequence joins TRBV2 and TRBJ1-2; weak D call: TRBD1 (5 bases). CDR3 length: 16 residues. The V and J ends lost 2 bases and 5 bases respectively, with 18 bases between them. The germline CDR1 and CDR2 sequences are SNHLY and FYNNEI. CDR3 protein: CASSEWEQAKVYGYTF. In DNA, the CDR3 is TGTGCCAGCAGTGAATGGGAACAGGCAAAAGTTTATGGCTACACCTTC.

J is TRBJ1-6 and V is TRBV19; a possible D gene is TRBD1 (5 bases). Per the germline V gene, CDR1 is LNHDA and CDR2 is SQIVND (reference sequence). The CDR3 spans 14 residues. Trimming cost V 6 bases and J 8 bases, with 14 bases left between them. The CDR3 DNA is TGTGCCAGTAGACGCGACAGCAGGGATTCACCCCTCCACTTT. Translation gives CASRRDSRDSPLHF.

The J gene is TRBJ1-5, the V gene TRBV24-1; tentative D call: TRBD1 (6 bases). V was clipped by 4 bases and J by 4 bases, with 10 bases between them. Germline CDR1 and CDR2: KGHDR and SFDVKD. The CDR3 has 14 amino acids. The CDR3 coding sequence is TGTGCCACCAGTGACACAGGGAATAATCAGCCCCAGCATTTT. This sequence encodes CATSDTGNNQPQHF.

The V call is TRBV6-4, the J call TRBJ1-1, with D perhaps matching TRBD1 (6 bases). This CDR3 is built from 13 residues. V was pared by 2 bases and J by 11 bases, with 15 bases between. Germline CDR1 reads MRHNA; CDR2 reads SNTAGT. Here the CDR3 reads CASSDGSGDRAFF. The CDR3 DNA is TGTGCCAGCAGTGACGGTTCAGGGGATCGCGCTTTCTTT.

This sequence joins TRBV24-1 and TRBJ2-2; 7 bases are a match to TRBD1. CDR3 length: 16 amino acids. Germline CDR1 and CDR2: KGHDR and SFDVKD. The ends lost 4 bases at V and 4 bases at J; junction bases unmatched: 8. The DNA for the CDR3 is TGTGCCACCAGTGAACCCGAGGGGGCGGTCACCGGGGAGCTGTTTTTT. It yields the protein CATSEPEGAVTGELFF.

Here the CDR3 reads CASSWQATNQPQHF. The CDR3 bases are TGTGCCAGCAGCTGGCAGGCCACCAATCAGCCCCAGCATTTT. The chain carries TRBV5-6 and TRBJ1-5; D is undetermined. Germline V gives CDR1 SGHDT, CDR2 YYEEEE. CDR3 length: 14 residues. V shed 3 bases and J shed 3 bases, with 10 bases lying between them.

The chain carries TRBV12-5 and TRBJ2-4; D gene ambiguous. Germline V CDR1 and CDR2: LGHNT, FRNRAP. CDR3 length: 17 residues. Trimming removed 2 bases at V and 0 bases at J, with 14 bases between. CDR3 coding DNA: TGTGCTAGTGGTTTGCAAGCAACAATCCTAGCCAAAAACATTCAGTACTTC. The encoded protein is CASGLQATILAKNIQYF.

The rearrangement joins TRBV9 to TRBJ1-4; 7 nucleotides match TRBD1. There are 15 residues in the CDR3. With V trimmed by 5 bases and J by 0 bases, 4 bases remained unmatched. The germline V gene has CDR1 SGDLS and CDR2 YYNGEE. The CDR3 protein is CASSTGEPTNEKLFF. Written as DNA, the CDR3 is TGTGCCAGCAGTACAGGGGAACCAACTAATGAAAAACTGTTTTTT.

This clone appeared once. The V call is TRBV28, the J call TRBJ1-4; perhaps TRBD1 as D (6 bases). CDR3 size: 14 residues. CDR1 MDHEN and CDR2 SYDVKM come from the germline V gene. The V gene lost 7 bases and the J gene lost 7 bases, with 16 bases spanning the gap. The CDR3 here is CASNTLGGREKLFF. The CDR3, as DNA: TGTGCCAGCAATACCTTGGGGGGGCGTGAAAAACTGTTTTTT.

The rearrangement joins TRBV20-1 to TRBJ1-1, with D possibly matching TRBD1 (6 bases). The CDR3 length is 11 residues. CDR1 and CDR2 (germline): DFQATT, SNEGSKA (reference sequence). Trimming removed 4 bases from V and 6 bases from J, with 9 bases in between. CDR3 in amino acids: CSAKGGPEAFF. The CDR3 DNA follows: TGCAGTGCTAAGGGGGGGCCTGAAGCTTTCTTT.

The J gene is TRBJ1-1, the V gene TRBV20-1; TRBD1 agrees at 7 bases. There are 11 residues in the CDR3. Looked up from germline, CDR1 is DFQATT and CDR2 is SNEGSKA (reference sequence). V was clipped by 8 bases and J by 8 bases; unmatched bases: 8. The CDR3 sequence: CSLGGTDEAFF. CDR3 nucleotide sequence: TGCAGTCTAGGGGGGACAGACGAAGCTTTCTTT.

The gene calls are TRBV3-1 (or the pseudogene TRBV3-2) and TRBJ1-2, with D possibly TRBD1 on 5 matching bases. V was pared by 1 base and J by 4 bases, with 16 bases between. Germline V gene lookup returns CDR1 LGHDT and CDR2 YNNKEL (reference sequence). This CDR3 contains 16 residues. The CDR3 DNA reads as TGTGCCAGCAGCCAAGTGGTGCCGGGCGGGGGCTATGGCTACACCTTC. Its protein is CASSQVVPGGGYGYTF.

The chain has TRBV10-3 and TRBJ2-1, with D unresolved. Germline V gene data show CDR1 as ENHRY and CDR2 as SYGVKD. Trimming shortened V by 4 bases and J by 10 bases, and 8 bases separated the two germline ends. This CDR3 region has 11 residues. CDR3 sequence (DNA): TGTGCCATCAGTGCAAAGCTAGAGCAGTTCTTC. Its translation is CAISAKLEQFF.

The rearrangement links TRBV7-3 to TRBJ1-5, with 9 bases aligning to TRBD1. Germline loops: CDR1 SGHTA, CDR2 FQGTGA. With V trimmed by 5 bases and J by 7 bases, 3 bases remained unmatched. This CDR3 has 13 amino acids. The DNA for the CDR3 is TGTGCCAGCAGCGAGGACAGGGGCCAGCCCCAGCATTTT. This sequence encodes CASSEDRGQPQHF. Combining the CDR3 with reference TRBV7-3 and TRBJ1-5 gives the whole variable domain GAGVSQTPSNKVTEKGKYVELRCDPISGHTALYWYRQSLGQGPEFLIYFQGTGAADDSGLPNDRFFAVRPEGSVSTLKIQRTERGDSAVYLCASSEDRGQPQHFGDGTRLSIL.

V and J are TRBV18 and TRBJ2-3; weak D call: TRBD1 (6 bases). The CDR3 covers 16 residues. V dropped 6 bases and J dropped 2 bases, with 18 bases sitting between them. Germline V gives CDR1 KGHSH, CDR2 LQKENI. This chain's CDR3 is CASSPVDSKVTDTQYF. The CDR3 DNA reads as TGTGCCAGCTCCCCCGTGGACAGTAAGGTCACAGATACGCAGTATTTT.

On this clone itself: Other nucleotide sequences in the sample specify the same CDR3. The CDR3 region is CASSLGAYTDTQYF. As DNA, the CDR3 is TGCGCCAGCAGCTTGGGAGCATACACAGATACGCAGTATTTT. This chain connects TRBV5-1 to TRBJ2-3, with unresolved D. Between the trimmed V and J ends, which lost 0 bases and 2 bases, there was a span of 7 bases. The CDR3 runs 14 residues. Germline V gene sequence: CDR1 SGHRS, CDR2 YFSETQ.

The chain joins TRBV7-9 to TRBJ2-1; TRBD2 aligns across 11 bases. The germline V gene encodes CDR1 SEHNR and CDR2 FQNEAQ (reference sequence). Germline trimming cut 2 bases from V and 3 bases from J; bases unmatched to any gene: 6. This CDR3 region has 17 residues. CDR3 nucleotide sequence: TGTGCCAGCAGCTTAAGTGGGACTAGCGGCCTCTACAATGAGCAGTTCTTC. Residues: CASSLSGTSGLYNEQFF.

The V and J genes are TRBV7-9 and TRBJ1-2, with 8 bases identical to TRBD1. The CDR3 is 13 amino acids. The germline V gene encodes CDR1 SEHNR and CDR2 FQNEAQ (reference sequence). V trimming: 5 bases; J trimming: 8 bases; junction bases outside the gene matches: 7. CDR3 in DNA: TGTGCCAGCAGCCCGGACAGGGATAGGGGCTACACCTTC. This gives the protein CASSPDRDRGYTF.

The sample holds a few counts of this clone. The chain joins TRBV28 to TRBJ1-1; 10 bases fit TRBD1. The junction had 13 bases not matched to a gene; V was cut back by 11 bases and J by 4 bases. Germline V gives CDR1 MDHEN, CDR2 SYDVKM. The CDR3 length is 15 residues. The CDR3 loop reads CASSRLGTGATEAFF. Written as DNA, the CDR3 is TGTGCCTCCAGTCGATTAGGGACAGGGGCCACTGAAGCTTTCTTT.

The gene calls are TRBV9 and TRBJ1-4, with D perhaps TRBD1 (5 bases). Between the trimmed V and J ends, which lost 0 bases and 8 bases, there was a span of 20 bases. The germline V gene encodes CDR1 SGDLS and CDR2 YYNGEE. The CDR3 extends over 17 amino acids. CDR3: CASSVDGTASKEEKLFF. CDR3 coding DNA: TGTGCCAGCAGCGTAGACGGGACCGCTTCCAAGGAAGAAAAACTGTTTTTT.